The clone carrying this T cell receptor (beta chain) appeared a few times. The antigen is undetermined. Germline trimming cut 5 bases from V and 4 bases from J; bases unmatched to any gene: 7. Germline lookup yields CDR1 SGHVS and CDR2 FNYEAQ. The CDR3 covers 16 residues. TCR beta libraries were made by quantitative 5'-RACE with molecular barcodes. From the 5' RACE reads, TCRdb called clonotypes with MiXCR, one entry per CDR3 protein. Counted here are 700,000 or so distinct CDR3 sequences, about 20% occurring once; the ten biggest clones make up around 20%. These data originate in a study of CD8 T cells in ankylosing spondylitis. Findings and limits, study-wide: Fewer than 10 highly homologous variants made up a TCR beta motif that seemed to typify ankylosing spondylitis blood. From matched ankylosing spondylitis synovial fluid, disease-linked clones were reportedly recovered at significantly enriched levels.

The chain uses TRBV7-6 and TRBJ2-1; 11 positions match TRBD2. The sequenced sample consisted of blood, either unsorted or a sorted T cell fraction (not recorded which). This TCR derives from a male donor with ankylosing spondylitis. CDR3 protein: CASSGQLAGAYNEQFF. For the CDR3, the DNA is TGTGCCAGCAGCGGGCAACTAGCGGGGGCTTACAATGAGCAGTTCTTC.